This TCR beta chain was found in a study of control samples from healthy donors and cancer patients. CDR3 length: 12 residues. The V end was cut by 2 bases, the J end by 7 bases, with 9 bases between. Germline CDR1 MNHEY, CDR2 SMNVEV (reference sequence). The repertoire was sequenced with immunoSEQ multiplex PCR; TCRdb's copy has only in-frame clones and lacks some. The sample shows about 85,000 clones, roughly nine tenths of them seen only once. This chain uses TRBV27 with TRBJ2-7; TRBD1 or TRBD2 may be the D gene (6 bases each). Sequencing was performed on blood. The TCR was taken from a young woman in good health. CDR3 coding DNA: TGTGCCAGCAGTTTACGGGGGCGTGAGCAGTACTTC. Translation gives CASSLRGREQYF.